This is a list of T cell receptor beta chains from one sample in a study of tumor-infiltrating lymphocytes in primary liver carcinoma. In TCRdb, the multiplex PCR reads were re-called with MiXCR into one record per CDR3 protein. The data contain approximately 110,000 distinct CDR3 sequences, around two thirds of them singletons. The sequenced sample was liver tumor tissue from sampling region 1. These receptors came from a woman aged 55-69 years with primary liver carcinoma and hepatitis B virus infection. Both conserved end residues are part of each CDR3. Fields, in order: clone size, J gene, V gene, D gene, CDR3 DNA, CDR3 protein. A D gene is named only where the DNA matches it firmly. Where a row states a size, it is once, few, many or the class of an expanded clone; other rows omit it.

abundance: -; j_gene: TRBJ2-2; v_gene: TRBV6-2/TRBV6-3; d_gene: -; CDR3nt: TGTGCCACCGAGGATTGGGCGGAGGCGAACACCGGGGAGCTGTTTTTT; CDR3aa: CATEDWAEANTGELFF
abundance: many; j_gene: TRBJ2-3; v_gene: TRBV5-1; d_gene: TRBD2; CDR3nt: TGCGCCAGCAGCTTGAGGGAAGCGGGAGAGACAGATACGCAGTATTTT; CDR3aa: CASSLREAGETDTQYF
abundance: -; j_gene: TRBJ1-5; v_gene: TRBV11-2; d_gene: TRBD1; CDR3nt: TGTGCCAGTAGCTTGACAGGGGGCCCTTATCAGCCCCAGCATTTT; CDR3aa: CASSLTGGPYQPQHF
abundance: -; j_gene: TRBJ2-1; v_gene: TRBV11-2; d_gene: TRBD2; CDR3nt: TGTGTCGGCAGCATAATAGCGGGATCCAACTACAATGAGCAGTTCTTC; CDR3aa: CVGSIIAGSNYNEQFF
abundance: -; j_gene: TRBJ1-1; v_gene: TRBV6-5; d_gene: -; CDR3nt: TGTGCCAGCAATTACTCGTATGGGAGACTCACTGAAGCTTTCTTT; CDR3aa: CASNYSYGRLTEAFF
abundance: few; j_gene: TRBJ2-7; v_gene: TRBV6-1; d_gene: -; CDR3nt: TGTGCCAGCAGTGAAGGGGTTTGGCGGAGCTCCTACGAGCAGTACTTC; CDR3aa: CASSEGVWRSSYEQYF
abundance: -; j_gene: TRBJ2-7; v_gene: TRBV11-2; d_gene: TRBD1; CDR3nt: TGTGCCAGCAGCTGGAGCGCGGGACAGGGGGGCCGCTACGAGCAGTACTTC; CDR3aa: CASSWSAGQGGRYEQYF
abundance: -; j_gene: TRBJ2-1; v_gene: TRBV7-8; d_gene: TRBD1; CDR3nt: TGTGCCAGCAGCCCGCGACAGGGGCCTTTCAATGAGCAGTTCTTC; CDR3aa: CASSPRQGPFNEQFF
abundance: -; j_gene: TRBJ2-5; v_gene: TRBV28; d_gene: -; CDR3nt: TGTGCCAGCAGTCTAATCCCCTTTGGGAAGGGGGTGGAAGAGACCCAGTACTTC; CDR3aa: CASSLIPFGKGVEETQYF
abundance: few; j_gene: TRBJ1-4; v_gene: TRBV5-1; d_gene: -; CDR3nt: TGCGCCAGCAGCTTGGAGGGGGATGAAAAGCTGTTTTTT; CDR3aa: CASSLEGDEKLFF
abundance: -; j_gene: TRBJ1-5; v_gene: TRBV20-1; d_gene: -; CDR3nt: TGCAGTGCTAGACAGTTTAGTCAGCCCCAGCATTTT; CDR3aa: CSARQFSQPQHF
abundance: -; j_gene: TRBJ2-4; v_gene: TRBV5-4; d_gene: -; CDR3nt: TGTGCCAGCAGCTTACCCGGGAACTCCGCCGGGGCCGAAAACATTCAGTACTTC; CDR3aa: CASSLPGNSAGAENIQYF
abundance: -; j_gene: TRBJ1-4; v_gene: TRBV29-1; d_gene: TRBD1; CDR3nt: TGCAACGTTGAAGATAAGGCTGGAACCAGGGGGGAAAAACTGTTTTTT; CDR3aa: CNVEDKAGTRGEKLFF
abundance: -; j_gene: TRBJ2-2; v_gene: TRBV12-5; d_gene: TRBD2; CDR3nt: TGTGCTAGTGGTTTGCGCCTCGTGACTAGCGGGAGGGCGAACACCGGGGAGCTGTTTTTT; CDR3aa: CASGLRLVTSGRANTGELFF
abundance: -; j_gene: TRBJ2-3; v_gene: TRBV11-2; d_gene: -; CDR3nt: TGTGCCAACAGCTTAGGCACGTTCGGGGATACGCACTATTTT; CDR3aa: CANSLGTFGDTHYF
abundance: -; j_gene: TRBJ2-1; v_gene: TRBV11-3; d_gene: -; CDR3nt: TGTGCCAGCATCTCCCGGGGGGCGCGGACCATGAGCGATGAGCAGTTCTTC; CDR3aa: CASISRGARTMSDEQFF
abundance: many; j_gene: TRBJ2-7; v_gene: TRBV29-1; d_gene: -; CDR3nt: TGCAGCGCGGGGGTTGGGGTGGGATCCGACGAGCAGTACTTC; CDR3aa: CSAGVGVGSDEQYF
abundance: -; j_gene: TRBJ2-1; v_gene: TRBV7-8; d_gene: TRBD2; CDR3nt: TGTGCCAGCAGCTTAGAGGCTAGCGGGAGGGCCGGGCGGTTCTTC; CDR3aa: CASSLEASGRAGRFF
abundance: -; j_gene: TRBJ2-1; v_gene: TRBV24-1; d_gene: -; CDR3nt: TGTGCCACCAGTGAGGGCGGGTCCTACAATGAGCAGTTCTTC; CDR3aa: CATSEGGSYNEQFF
abundance: once; j_gene: TRBJ1-2; v_gene: TRBV20-1; d_gene: -; CDR3nt: TGTAGTGCTAGAGATAATGGAGTAGGCTACACCTTC; CDR3aa: CSARDNGVGYTF
abundance: -; j_gene: TRBJ2-2; v_gene: TRBV6-1; d_gene: TRBD2; CDR3nt: TGTGCCAGCACCCTGAGGCTAGCGGGAGGTAGGACCGGGGAGCTGTTTTTT; CDR3aa: CASTLRLAGGRTGELFF
abundance: -; j_gene: TRBJ1-2; v_gene: TRBV6-5; d_gene: -; CDR3nt: TGTGCCAGCAGTTACTTCCCTAAGTATGTCTACACCTTC; CDR3aa: CASSYFPKYVYTF
abundance: many; j_gene: TRBJ2-4; v_gene: TRBV6-1; d_gene: TRBD1; CDR3nt: TGTGCCAGCAGTGAGCCCGGGACAGGGGGTTTGCGAAACATTCAGTACTTC; CDR3aa: CASSEPGTGGLRNIQYF
abundance: -; j_gene: TRBJ2-1; v_gene: TRBV11-2; d_gene: TRBD2; CDR3nt: TGTGCCAGTAGCAGGAGACTACCGGGAGGGGCGGGGGATGAGCAGTTCTTC; CDR3aa: CASSRRLPGGAGDEQFF
abundance: -; j_gene: TRBJ1-1; v_gene: TRBV5-6; d_gene: -; CDR3nt: TGTGTCAGCAGCTTCGGGCAACTGAACACTGAAGCTTTCTTT; CDR3aa: CVSSFGQLNTEAFF
abundance: many; j_gene: TRBJ1-2; v_gene: TRBV4-1; d_gene: -; CDR3nt: TGCGCCAGCAGCCAAGAGCCAGGGACGAACTATGGCTACACCTTC; CDR3aa: CASSQEPGTNYGYTF
abundance: few; j_gene: TRBJ2-7; v_gene: TRBV7-9; d_gene: -; CDR3nt: TGTGCCCTCACGGGCCAGGGGGGCTACGAGCAGTACTTC; CDR3aa: CALTGQGGYEQYF
abundance: -; j_gene: TRBJ2-2; v_gene: TRBV29-1; d_gene: -; CDR3nt: TGCAGCATCACGGGGCACTCGGGCGCGGAGCTGTTATTT; CDR3aa: CSITGHSGAELLF
abundance: -; j_gene: TRBJ1-5; v_gene: TRBV2; d_gene: -; CDR3nt: TGTGCCAGTACATCAGGGGAGACGGTAAATCAGCCCCAGCATTTT; CDR3aa: CASTSGETVNQPQHF
abundance: -; j_gene: TRBJ1-6; v_gene: TRBV29-1; d_gene: -; CDR3nt: TGCAGCGGCCGGACTGGGGATAATTCACCCCTCCACTTT; CDR3aa: CSGRTGDNSPLHF
abundance: -; j_gene: TRBJ2-2; v_gene: TRBV29-1; d_gene: -; CDR3nt: TGCAGCGTTAGGTGGGGGGCCCTGGAGCTGTTTTTT; CDR3aa: CSVRWGALELFF
abundance: few; j_gene: TRBJ2-5; v_gene: TRBV7-8; d_gene: TRBD1; CDR3nt: TGTGCCAGCGGCCACCGGGACAGGGTTAAGACCCAGTACTTC; CDR3aa: CASGHRDRVKTQYF
abundance: -; j_gene: TRBJ2-2; v_gene: TRBV11-2; d_gene: TRBD2; CDR3nt: TGTGCCGGCAGCAGTAGCGGGAGTCGTAGTACCGGGGAGCTGTTTTTT; CDR3aa: CAGSSSGSRSTGELFF
abundance: -; j_gene: TRBJ2-1; v_gene: TRBV11-2; d_gene: TRBD2; CDR3nt: TGTGCCAGCAGCAGGAGACTAGCGGGAGGGCCGGAGGATGAGAAATTCTTC; CDR3aa: CASSRRLAGGPEDEKFF
abundance: once; j_gene: TRBJ2-4; v_gene: TRBV11-2; d_gene: -; CDR3nt: TGTGTCAGCAGGACCGACAGAAACGTAAACATTATGTACTTC; CDR3aa: CVSRTDRNVNIMYF
abundance: many; j_gene: TRBJ1-5; v_gene: TRBV11-2; d_gene: -; CDR3nt: TGTGCCAGCAGCGCAAGGTATGGGATCGCAGATCAGCCCCAGCATTTT; CDR3aa: CASSARYGIADQPQHF
abundance: -; j_gene: TRBJ1-5; v_gene: TRBV11-2; d_gene: -; CDR3nt: TGTGCCAGTATCTTAGGCAGGGGTCAGCCCCAGCATTTT; CDR3aa: CASILGRGQPQHF
abundance: -; j_gene: TRBJ2-2; v_gene: TRBV11-2; d_gene: -; CDR3nt: TGTGCCAGCAGCCTAGGGGGGGGCCGGACCGGGGGGCTGTTTTTT; CDR3aa: CASSLGGGRTGGLFF
abundance: few; j_gene: TRBJ1-5; v_gene: TRBV10-3; d_gene: -; CDR3nt: TGTGCCATCAGTCCTTTAGGGGGTAGCAATCAGCCCCAGCATTTT; CDR3aa: CAISPLGGSNQPQHF
abundance: -; j_gene: TRBJ2-5; v_gene: TRBV28; d_gene: TRBD2; CDR3nt: TGTGCCAGCAGTTTAACCGGGACTAGCGGAAGCGAGACCCAGTACTTC; CDR3aa: CASSLTGTSGSETQYF
abundance: -; j_gene: TRBJ2-5; v_gene: TRBV12-3/TRBV12-4; d_gene: -; CDR3nt: TGTGCCAGCAGTTCCGGGCAAGATACCCAGTACTTC; CDR3aa: CASSSGQDTQYF
abundance: -; j_gene: TRBJ2-6; v_gene: TRBV4-1; d_gene: -; CDR3nt: TGCGCCAGCAGCCAAGAGGGGGTGGGGTCTTGGGCCAACATCCTGACTTTC; CDR3aa: CASSQEGVGSWANILTF
abundance: -; j_gene: TRBJ1-2; v_gene: TRBV28; d_gene: -; CDR3nt: TGTGCCAGCAGTCCCCGAGGTGAGGGGGCTAACTATGGCTACACCTTC; CDR3aa: CASSPRGEGANYGYTF
abundance: -; j_gene: TRBJ2-1; v_gene: TRBV6-1; d_gene: -; CDR3nt: TGTGCCAGCAGTCGGGAGACTACGGTAGGCGAGCAGCTCTTC; CDR3aa: CASSRETTVGEQLF
abundance: -; j_gene: TRBJ2-5; v_gene: TRBV11-2; d_gene: -; CDR3nt: TGTGCCGGCAGCTTGGTGATGGATAAGACCCAGTACTTT; CDR3aa: CAGSLVMDKTQYF
abundance: -; j_gene: TRBJ2-3; v_gene: TRBV29-1; d_gene: -; CDR3nt: TGCAGCGTTGAAGGGCTGGATCAAACCTCTAGCACAGATACGCGGTATTTT; CDR3aa: CSVEGLDQTSSTDTRYF
abundance: -; j_gene: TRBJ2-5; v_gene: TRBV28; d_gene: -; CDR3nt: TGTGCCAGCAGACCCTCGGAACAGTTAGGTTTCGGGGAAGAGACCCAGTACTTC; CDR3aa: CASRPSEQLGFGEETQYF
abundance: many; j_gene: TRBJ2-1; v_gene: TRBV6-2/TRBV6-3; d_gene: -; CDR3nt: TGTGCCAGCAGTCCCAGACTAGTCTCCTACAATGAGCAGTTCTTC; CDR3aa: CASSPRLVSYNEQFF
abundance: few; j_gene: TRBJ2-1; v_gene: TRBV10-3; d_gene: TRBD1; CDR3nt: TGTGCCATCAGGGATACAGGGGGCGCCCGGGGTGAGCAGTTCTTC; CDR3aa: CAIRDTGGARGEQFF
abundance: once; j_gene: TRBJ2-5; v_gene: TRBV11-2; d_gene: -; CDR3nt: TGTGCCAGCAGCTTAAGCTTGGGGGCGGAGACCCAGTACTTC; CDR3aa: CASSLSLGAETQYF
abundance: once; j_gene: TRBJ1-1; v_gene: TRBV28; d_gene: -; CDR3nt: TGTGCAAGCGGGGCGTCGCCCGGCCAGGGCACTGAAGCTTTCTTT; CDR3aa: CASGASPGQGTEAFF
abundance: many; j_gene: TRBJ2-2; v_gene: TRBV12-3/TRBV12-4; d_gene: -; CDR3nt: TGTGCCAGCAGCAAAGGGGGGAGTGTTAGTATGCGGTTTTTT; CDR3aa: CASSKGGSVSMRFF
abundance: many; j_gene: TRBJ1-2; v_gene: TRBV5-5; d_gene: -; CDR3nt: TGTGCCAGCAGCTTCGACAGCCGCGGCTACACCTTC; CDR3aa: CASSFDSRGYTF
abundance: many; j_gene: TRBJ1-2; v_gene: TRBV14; d_gene: TRBD1; CDR3nt: TGTGCCAGCAGCCGTGGGACAGGTGGTGGCTACACCTTC; CDR3aa: CASSRGTGGGYTF
abundance: once; j_gene: TRBJ1-2; v_gene: TRBV13; d_gene: TRBD1; CDR3nt: TGTACCAGCAGCGGCCAGGGGGCGAGGCGTGGCTACACCTTC; CDR3aa: CTSSGQGARRGYTF
abundance: -; j_gene: TRBJ2-3; v_gene: TRBV7-9; d_gene: TRBD2; CDR3nt: TGTGCCAGCAGCTTACCCCTCGCCCTAGCGGGAGTTACAGATACGCAGTATTTT; CDR3aa: CASSLPLALAGVTDTQYF